The next 25 T cell receptor beta chains were all read from a single sample in a study of T cell responses to AZD1222 COVID-19 vaccine. Sequencing was performed with immunoSEQ multiplex PCR; in TCRdb, only in-frame clones are kept and a portion is missing. In the table there are tens of thousands of clones, around three quarters of which are singletons. This sample comprised peripheral blood, obtained on day 0 of AZD1222 vaccination. All receptors derive from an adult in good health.

This sequence joins TRBV4-2 and TRBJ2-3, with D maybe TRBD1 (5 bases). Germline assignment: CDR1 LGHNA and CDR2 YNFKEQ. The CDR3 has 16 amino acids. V was clipped by 0 bases and J by 6 bases, with 16 bases between them. CDR3 sequence (DNA): TGTGCCAGCAGCCAAGAAAAGGGGATGGGTTCGGATACGCAGTATTTT. Encoded protein: CASSQEKGMGSDTQYF.

This chain uses TRBV11-2 with TRBJ2-5, with TRBD1 as a possible D gene (8 bases). The CDR3 loop spans 16 amino acids. The germline gives CDR1 SGHAT, CDR2 FQNNGV. Between the trimmed V and J ends, which lost 1 base and 5 bases, there was a span of 17 bases. The CDR3 loop is CASSLVAGQGGETQYF. DNA of the CDR3: TGTGCCAGCAGCTTAGTTGCCGGACAGGGAGGGGAGACCCAGTACTTC.

This clone has more than one count but fewer than ten. The chain uses TRBV5-1 and TRBJ2-3; D gene uncertain. Germline V gene lookup returns CDR1 SGHRS and CDR2 YFSETQ. The CDR3 totals 15 residues. V gave up 4 bases and J gave up 5 bases, with 17 bases separating them. The CDR3 DNA sequence: TGCGCCAGCAGCCTGCCGTCGGCCGCAGGAGATACGCAGTATTTT. It specifies CASSLPSAAGDTQYF. The entire variable domain, with the rest obtained from reference TRBV5-1 and TRBJ2-3, is as follows: KAGVTQTPRYLIKTRGQQVTLSCSPISGHRSVSWYQQTPGQGLQFLFEYFSETQRNKGNFPGRFSGRQFSNSRSEMNVSTLELGDSALYLCASSLPSAAGDTQYFGPGTRLTVL.

This chain links TRBV6-6 with TRBJ1-2; D remains unclear. The CDR3 is 16 amino acids. Trimming shortened V by 2 bases and J by 8 bases, and 21 bases separated the two germline ends. Germline-derived CDR1 and CDR2 are MNHNY and SVGAGI (reference sequence). The CDR3 coding sequence is TGTGCCAGCAGTTACCCAACATCACTGACGCCCAGGGGCTACACCTTC. Protein: CASSYPTSLTPRGYTF.

The chain joins TRBV7-2 to TRBJ1-2, with D possibly being TRBD1 (5 bases). The CDR3 sequence is 14 residues long. Trimming pared 3 bases from V and 7 bases from J, leaving 15 bases between. Germline V gene data show CDR1 as SGHTA and CDR2 as FQGNSA. DNA for the CDR3: TGTGCCAGCAGCTTGGTGATCGGGGCAGGTGGCTACACCTTC. This encodes CASSLVIGAGGYTF.

J is TRBJ1-1 and V is TRBV5-1; weak D call: TRBD1 (5 bases). Germline assignment: CDR1 SGHRS and CDR2 YFSETQ. V was clipped by 5 bases and J by 7 bases, with 15 bases between them. The CDR3 spans 13 residues. This chain's CDR3 is CASRPGTGREAFF. CDR3 coding DNA: TGCGCCAGCAGGCCAGGGACCGGCCGTGAAGCTTTCTTT.

V is TRBV12-3 or TRBV12-4 and J is TRBJ1-5; D is unresolved. CDR3 length: 13 residues. Deletions cut 4 bases from V and 6 bases from J, with 10 bases between. CDR3 sequence: CASSSREGQPQHF. Here the CDR3 DNA reads TGTGCCAGCAGTTCAAGGGAAGGTCAGCCCCAGCATTTT.

The J gene is TRBJ1-1, the V gene TRBV6-5, with 9 bases aligning to TRBD1. From germline, CDR1 is MNHEY and CDR2 SVGAGI. With 7 bases clipped from V and 6 bases from J, the junction kept 9 bases outside the gene matches. The CDR3 loop spans 14 amino acids. The CDR3 nucleotides read TGTGCCAGCATCTCACAGGGGGCGGTGGCTGAAGCTTTCTTT. It translates to CASISQGAVAEAFF.

The chain carries TRBV7-2 and TRBJ1-3, with a weak D call TRBD1 (6 bases). The length of the CDR3 is 15 residues. Trimming left V 3 bases short and J 4 bases short, with 13 bases between. Per germline, CDR1 SGHTA and CDR2 FQGNSA. CDR3: CASSFGGGQGNTIYF. As DNA, the CDR3 is TGTGCCAGCAGCTTTGGGGGAGGACAGGGAAACACCATATATTTT.

This clone was counted a few times. The chain carries TRBV7-8 and TRBJ1-4; tentatively, D is TRBD1 (6 bases). The CDR3 sequence is 15 residues long. The V gene lost 1 base and the J gene lost 4 bases, with 10 bases spanning the gap. From germline, CDR1 is SGHVS and CDR2 FQNEAQ. CDR3 residues: CASSLGGALNEKLFF. CDR3 in DNA: TGTGCCAGCAGCTTAGGGGGGGCGCTTAATGAAAAACTGTTTTTT. Supplemented by reference TRBV7-8 and TRBJ1-4, the full variable domain reads GAGVSQSPRYKVAKRGQDVALRCDPISGHVSLFWYQQALGQGPEFLTYFQNEAQLDKSGLPSDRFFAERPEGSVSTLKIQRTQQEDSAVYLCASSLGGALNEKLFFGSGTQLSVL.

The rearrangement joins TRBV10-3 to TRBJ2-1, with a weak D call TRBD2 (6 bases). The CDR3 runs 19 residues. The V end was cut by 4 bases, the J end by 2 bases, with 24 bases between. Germline V gene data show CDR1 as ENHRY and CDR2 as SYGVKD. The DNA for the CDR3 is TGTGCCATCAGTGGCGGGGACCCAGCAAACTCCCGCCCCTACAATGAGCAGTTCTTC. It encodes CAISGGDPANSRPYNEQFF.

J is TRBJ1-4 and V is TRBV7-2; no clear D. Trimming pared 1 base from V and 5 bases from J, leaving 11 bases between. The CDR3 contains 15 residues. Germline CDR1 SGHTA, CDR2 FQGNSA. The CDR3 DNA sequence: TGTGCCAGCAGCTTAGTCCTGGGCAGCAATGAAAAACTGTTTTTT. Protein sequence: CASSLVLGSNEKLFF.

The gene calls are TRBV5-1 and TRBJ1-1; 12 nucleotides agree with TRBD1. The germline V gene encodes CDR1 SGHRS and CDR2 YFSETQ. Trimming removed 5 bases from V and 5 bases from J; junction bases left unmatched: 4. The CDR3 spans 14 residues. The CDR3 region has the DNA TGCGCCAGCAGTCGGGACAGGGGGCAAACTGAAGCTTTCTTT. Protein sequence: CASSRDRGQTEAFF. Complete variable domain (other parts from reference TRBV5-1 and TRBJ1-1): KAGVTQTPRYLIKTRGQQVTLSCSPISGHRSVSWYQQTPGQGLQFLFEYFSETQRNKGNFPGRFSGRQFSNSRSEMNVSTLELGDSALYLCASSRDRGQTEAFFGQGTRLTVV.

A remark on this clone: At one boundary the junction diverges from the germline segment, which might be a read error. This chain uses TRBV7-7 with TRBJ2-2; 8 nucleotides agree with TRBD2. The CDR3 totals 17 residues. CDR1 and CDR2 from the germline V gene are SSHAT and FNYEAQ (reference sequence). The CDR3 coding sequence is TGTGCTAGCAGCCGAACCGTGGCGGGGGGAAGCACCGGGGAGCTGTTTTTT. This codes for CASSRTVAGGSTGELFF.

The chain employs TRBV6-5 and TRBJ1-6, with a possible D match to TRBD1 (5 bases). V was cut by 2 bases and J by 5 bases, with 10 bases left in between. This CDR3 contains 15 residues. CDR1 MNHEY and CDR2 SVGAGI come from the germline V gene. CDR3 loop: CASSYNGAHNSPLHF. The DNA for the CDR3 is TGTGCCAGCAGTTACAATGGGGCGCATAATTCACCCCTCCACTTT.

The CDR3 sequence is CATSRAMGAPGNTIYF. The CDR3 DNA follows: TGTGCCACCAGCAGGGCTATGGGGGCGCCAGGAAACACCATATATTTT. This sequence joins TRBV15 and TRBJ1-3; maybe TRBD1 (6 bases). V lost 3 bases to trimming and J lost 4 bases, with 16 bases between them. The CDR3 runs 16 residues. Per germline, CDR1 LNHNV and CDR2 YYDKDF (reference sequence).

This chain connects TRBV10-3 to TRBJ1-2; tentatively, D is TRBD1 (5 bases). Germline V gene data show CDR1 as ENHRY and CDR2 as SYGVKD. The CDR3 sequence is 13 residues long. Trimming removed 3 bases at V and 8 bases at J, with 13 bases between. CDR3 in DNA: TGTGCCATCAGTGATCGGGGGGAAGAAGGCTACACCTTC. This encodes CAISDRGEEGYTF.

This clone was observed a handful of times. CDR3 sequence: CASSETSGLNTGELFF. In DNA form, the CDR3 reads TGTGCCAGCAGTGAGACTAGCGGGCTAAACACCGGGGAGCTGTTTTTT. The rearrangement links TRBV6-1 to TRBJ2-2, with 10 bases that match TRBD2. With 3 bases clipped from V and 2 bases from J, the junction kept 3 bases outside the gene matches. CDR1 is MNHNS and CDR2 is SASEGT in the germline V gene. CDR3 size: 16 residues.

The CDR3 region is CASSSGDSVGGYTF. CDR3 DNA: TGCGCCAGCAGCTCCGGCGACAGCGTGGGTGGCTACACCTTC. V is TRBV5-1 and J is TRBJ1-2, with TRBD1 as a possible D gene (5 bases). V was cut by 3 bases and J by 7 bases, with 16 bases left in between. The germline V gene has CDR1 SGHRS and CDR2 YFSETQ. CDR3 length equals 14 residues. Full variable domain (remainder filled in from reference TRBV5-1 and TRBJ1-2): KAGVTQTPRYLIKTRGQQVTLSCSPISGHRSVSWYQQTPGQGLQFLFEYFSETQRNKGNFPGRFSGRQFSNSRSEMNVSTLELGDSALYLCASSSGDSVGGYTFGSGTRLTVV.

This clone was seen once. The chain links TRBV19 to TRBJ2-7; 11 nucleotides match TRBD1. Germline CDR1 and CDR2: LNHDA and SQIVND (reference sequence). This CDR3 has 15 amino acids. V shed 5 bases and J 5 bases; nucleotides not matched to a gene: 8. The DNA for the CDR3 is TGTGCCAGTAGTCGGGGGACAGGGGGTAAAGACGAGCAGTACTTC. Its translation: CASSRGTGGKDEQYF.

The chain joins TRBV6-1 to TRBJ2-7, with 13 nucleotides matching TRBD2. The V gene end was trimmed by 3 bases and the J gene end by 3 bases; junction bases not matched to a gene: 5. This CDR3 contains 16 residues. Germline V gives CDR1 MNHNS, CDR2 SASEGT. The DNA of the CDR3 is TGTGCCAGCAGTGATGGGACTAGCGGGGTCCACTACGAGCAGTACTTC. Its protein product is CASSDGTSGVHYEQYF.

V usage is TRBV6-6 and J usage is TRBJ2-7, with TRBD1 as a possible D gene (6 bases). The CDR3 contains 16 residues. Trimming shortened V by 6 bases and J by 2 bases, and 20 bases separated the two germline ends. Germline assignment: CDR1 MNHNY and CDR2 SVGAGI (reference sequence). For the CDR3, the DNA is TGTGCCAGCAGACTCGGTCCCGGGACAAGTACCTACGAGCAGTACTTC. It yields the protein CASRLGPGTSTYEQYF.

V gene TRBV7-9 combines with J gene TRBJ2-5; tentative D call: TRBD2 (5 bases). Per the germline V gene, CDR1 is SEHNR and CDR2 is FQNEAQ (reference sequence). This CDR3 has 14 residues. The V gene lost 4 bases and the J gene lost 3 bases, with 12 bases spanning the gap. This chain's CDR3 is CASSSFGLEETQYF. In DNA, the CDR3 is TGTGCCAGCAGCTCCTTCGGACTGGAAGAGACCCAGTACTTC. Looking up the rest from reference TRBV7-9 and TRBJ2-5 gives the full variable domain: DTGVSQNPRHKITKRGQNVTFRCDPISEHNRLYWYRQTLGQGPEFLTYFQNEAQLEKSRLLSDRFSAERPKGSFSTLEIQRTEQGDSAMYLCASSSFGLEETQYFGPGTRLLVL.

The CDR3 bases are TGCGCCAGCAGCTTCCAGACAGATTACCTCTATGGCTACACCTTC. Translated: CASSFQTDYLYGYTF. V usage is TRBV5-1 and J usage is TRBJ1-2; D may be TRBD1 (5 bases). This CDR3 has 15 amino acids. Germline V gene lookup returns CDR1 SGHRS and CDR2 YFSETQ. V shed 2 bases and J shed 4 bases, with 15 bases lying between them. The whole variable domain, remainder taken from reference TRBV5-1 and TRBJ1-2, is KAGVTQTPRYLIKTRGQQVTLSCSPISGHRSVSWYQQTPGQGLQFLFEYFSETQRNKGNFPGRFSGRQFSNSRSEMNVSTLELGDSALYLCASSFQTDYLYGYTFGSGTRLTVV.

The chain is built from TRBV19 and TRBJ1-5; D call uncertain. CDR3 length: 15 amino acids. Trimming removed 5 bases at V and 7 bases at J, with 18 bases between. Germline V gives CDR1 LNHDA, CDR2 SQIVND (reference sequence). Here the CDR3 DNA reads TGTGCCAGTAGTTACCGTGCAGGTCTAATGCAGCCCCAGCATTTT. It specifies CASSYRAGLMQPQHF.